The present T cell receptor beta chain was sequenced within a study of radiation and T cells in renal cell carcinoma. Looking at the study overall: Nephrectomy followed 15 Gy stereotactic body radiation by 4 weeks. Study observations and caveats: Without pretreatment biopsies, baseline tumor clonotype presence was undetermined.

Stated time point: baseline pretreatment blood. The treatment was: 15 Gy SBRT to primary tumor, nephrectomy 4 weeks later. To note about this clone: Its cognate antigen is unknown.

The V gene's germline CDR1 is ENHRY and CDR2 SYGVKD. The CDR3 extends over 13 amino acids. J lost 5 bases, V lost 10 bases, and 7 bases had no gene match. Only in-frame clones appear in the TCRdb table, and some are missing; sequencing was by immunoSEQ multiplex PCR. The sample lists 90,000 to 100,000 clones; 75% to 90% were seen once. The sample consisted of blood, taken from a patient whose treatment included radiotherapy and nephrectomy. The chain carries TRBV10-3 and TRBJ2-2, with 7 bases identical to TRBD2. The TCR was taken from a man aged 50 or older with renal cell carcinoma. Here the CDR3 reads CATLRGGTGELFF. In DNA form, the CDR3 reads TGTGCCACGCTTCGCGGGGGAACCGGGGAGCTGTTTTTT.